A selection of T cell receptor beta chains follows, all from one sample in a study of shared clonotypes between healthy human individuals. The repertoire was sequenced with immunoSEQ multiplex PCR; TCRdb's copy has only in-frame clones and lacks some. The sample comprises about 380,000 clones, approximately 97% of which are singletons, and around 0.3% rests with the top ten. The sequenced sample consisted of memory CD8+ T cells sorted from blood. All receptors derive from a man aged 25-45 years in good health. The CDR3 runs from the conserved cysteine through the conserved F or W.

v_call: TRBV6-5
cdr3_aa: CASRKLSIQHYEQYF

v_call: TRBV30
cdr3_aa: CAWSLMGLAERGEQYF

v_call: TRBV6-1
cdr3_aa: CASSERWQGLGNTIYF

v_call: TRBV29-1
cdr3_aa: CSVGTYGYTF

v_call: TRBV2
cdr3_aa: CASSEGGEENQPQHF

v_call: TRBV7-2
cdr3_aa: CASRRNQWVRETQYF

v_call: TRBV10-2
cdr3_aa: CATNFISGSYNEQFF

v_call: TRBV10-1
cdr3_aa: CASSDNSGNTIYF

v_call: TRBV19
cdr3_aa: CASSRTGGSGPEQYF

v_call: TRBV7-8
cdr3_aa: CASSFRGQGSYEQYF

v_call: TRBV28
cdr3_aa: CATRDRAAYEQYF

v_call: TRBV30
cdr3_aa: CASDSLTSGFNEQFF

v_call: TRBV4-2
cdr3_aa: CASRGTGNEQFF

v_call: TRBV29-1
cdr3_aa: CSYQLGFNNEQFF

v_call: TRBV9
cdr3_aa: CASSVGLAEYNEQFF

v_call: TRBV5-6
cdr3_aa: CASSPGTSGYEQYF

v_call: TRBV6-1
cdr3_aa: CASILNTEAFF

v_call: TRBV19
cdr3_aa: CASSISGTAYEQYF

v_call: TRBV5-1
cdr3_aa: CASSLSAGRGDTQYF

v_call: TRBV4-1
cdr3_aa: CASSQGRGTLPGANVLTF

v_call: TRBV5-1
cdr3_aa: CASSRIDYHNSPLHF

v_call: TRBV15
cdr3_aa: CATSRGHPYGYTF

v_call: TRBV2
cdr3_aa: CASSEGTGVRNEQFF

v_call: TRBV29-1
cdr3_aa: CSVTGLHTEAFF

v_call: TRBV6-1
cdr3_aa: CASRPGLESTGELFF

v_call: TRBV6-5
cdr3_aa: CASSKLTASSYEQYF

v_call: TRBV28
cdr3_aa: CASSLALWRQTSDEQYF

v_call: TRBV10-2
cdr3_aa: CASSESIVGGAYEQYF

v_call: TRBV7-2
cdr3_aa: CASSLAPTGNYGYTF

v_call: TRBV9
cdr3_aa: CASSVEVNTEAFF

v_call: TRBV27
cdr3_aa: CASSLSASGSYEQYF

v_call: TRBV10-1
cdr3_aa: CASSDGEIGGELFF

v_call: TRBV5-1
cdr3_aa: CASSIGVWNEQFF

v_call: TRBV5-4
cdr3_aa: CASSFGTERSYEQYF

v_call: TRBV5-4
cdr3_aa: CASSLANLRRAHTDTQYF

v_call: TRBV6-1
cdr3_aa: CATTRGSQGYTF

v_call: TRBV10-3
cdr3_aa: CAIRERGLENSPLHF

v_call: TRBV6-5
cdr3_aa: CASRVTSGHNEQFF

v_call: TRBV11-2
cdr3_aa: CASSDPRVGDQPQHF

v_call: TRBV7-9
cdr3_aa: CASSSWVGPSYNEQFF

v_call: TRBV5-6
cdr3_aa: CASSFRRRTTNTGELFF

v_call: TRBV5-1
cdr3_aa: CASSLVESGELFF

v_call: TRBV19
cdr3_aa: CASSMGTTGAGANVLTF

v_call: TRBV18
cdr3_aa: CASSRGIGTVSYEQYF

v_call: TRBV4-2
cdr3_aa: CASSQDFSGTDTQYF

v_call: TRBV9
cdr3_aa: CASSPRRTSGIEQYF

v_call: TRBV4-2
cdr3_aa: CASSQEGLAGVDEQFF

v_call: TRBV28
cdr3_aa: CASSLLDRGASYEQYF

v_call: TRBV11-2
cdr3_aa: CASSLEGGHQFF

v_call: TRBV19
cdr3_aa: CASSIGTGSPYEQYF

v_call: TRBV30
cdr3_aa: CAWSVRPVSPLHF

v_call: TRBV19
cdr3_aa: CATPQIPRGFEQYF

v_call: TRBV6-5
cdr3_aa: CASSYRQDTEAFF

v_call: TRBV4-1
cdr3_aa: CASSLSAGPWSSRHQETQYF

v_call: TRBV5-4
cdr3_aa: CASSFGQGPYEQYF